This T cell receptor beta chain is drawn from a study of regulatory T cells in long-lasting Graves disease. This clonotype has at least ten counts. The germline V gene encodes CDR1 MDHEN and CDR2 SYDVKM. Trimming shortened V by 10 bases and J by 3 bases, and 15 bases separated the two germline ends. The CDR3 spans 13 residues. This sample's time point: persistent/refractory GD, antithyroid drugs over 5 years with positive TRAb. Construction of the TCR library relied on RNA isolated from PBMCs. HTBI primers from iRepertoire and Arm-PCR of CDR3 regions yielded the TCR beta libraries. TCRdb used MiXCR to reprocess the multiplex PCR reads, holding one entry per CDR3 protein. The profile shows around 460,000 distinct CDR3 sequences, roughly 23% of them singletons.

The rearrangement uses TRBV28 and TRBJ1-1; D possibly corresponds to TRBD1 (6 bases). This material consisted of peripheral blood mononuclear cells (PBMCs), taken when the disease was refractory, from a patient treated with antithyroid drugs. This clonotype was sampled from a female donor with Graves disease. The CDR3 coding sequence is TGTGCCACCCGGGGGGGGGCCGACACTGAAGCTTTCTTT. Residues: CATRGGADTEAFF.